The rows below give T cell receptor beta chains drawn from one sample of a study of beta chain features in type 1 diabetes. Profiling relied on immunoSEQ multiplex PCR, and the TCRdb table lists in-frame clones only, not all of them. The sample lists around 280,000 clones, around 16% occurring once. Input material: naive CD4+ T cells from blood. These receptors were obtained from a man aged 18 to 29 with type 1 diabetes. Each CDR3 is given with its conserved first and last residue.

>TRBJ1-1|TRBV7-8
CASSLSLGRGTEAFF
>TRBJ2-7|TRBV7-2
CASSLALRTSSYEQYF
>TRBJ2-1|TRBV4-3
CASSQDQIAGGYNEQFF
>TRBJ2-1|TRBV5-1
CASSLEELYNEQFF
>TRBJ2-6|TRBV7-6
CASSRQGDGANVLTF
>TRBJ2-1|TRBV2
CASSGSGRKHNEQFF
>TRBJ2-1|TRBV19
CASNPPDRGQFF
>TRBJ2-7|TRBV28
CASSLRDWSSYEQYF
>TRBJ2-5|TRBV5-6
CASSPPVGTEQETQYF
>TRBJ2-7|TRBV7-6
CASSPRTSGGAYEQYF
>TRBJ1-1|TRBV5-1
CASSSDRGWGEAFF
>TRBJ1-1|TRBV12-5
CASGLESNSEAFF
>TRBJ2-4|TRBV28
CASSLNRLLAKNIQYF
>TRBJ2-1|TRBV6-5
CASRRSERDREFF
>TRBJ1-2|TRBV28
CASSFSLTGVFNYGYTF
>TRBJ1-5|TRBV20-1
CSASEYQPQHF
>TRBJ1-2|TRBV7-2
CASSLGQPDYGYTF